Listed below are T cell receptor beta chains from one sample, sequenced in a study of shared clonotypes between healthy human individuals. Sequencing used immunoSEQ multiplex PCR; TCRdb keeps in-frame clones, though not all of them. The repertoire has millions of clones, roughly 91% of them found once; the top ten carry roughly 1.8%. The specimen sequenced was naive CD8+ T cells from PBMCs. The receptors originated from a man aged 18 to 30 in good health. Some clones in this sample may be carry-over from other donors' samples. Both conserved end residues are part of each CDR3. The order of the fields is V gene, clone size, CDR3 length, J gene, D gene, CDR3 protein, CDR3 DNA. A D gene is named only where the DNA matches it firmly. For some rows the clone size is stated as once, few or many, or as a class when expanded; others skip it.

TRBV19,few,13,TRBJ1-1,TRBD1,CASSIDRAFEAFF,TGTGCCAGTAGTATTGACAGGGCTTTTGAAGCTTTCTTT
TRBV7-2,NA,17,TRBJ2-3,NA,CASSLGGYGTSTDTQYF,TGTGCCAGCAGCCTAGGGGGGTACGGGACGTCCACAGATACGCAGTATTTT
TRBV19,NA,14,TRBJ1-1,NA,CASSIRGSNTEAFF,TGTGCCAGTAGTATAAGGGGGTCGAACACTGAAGCTTTCTTT
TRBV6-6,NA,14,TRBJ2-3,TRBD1,CASTKTGETDTQYF,TGTGCCAGCACGAAGACAGGGGAAACAGATACGCAGTATTTT
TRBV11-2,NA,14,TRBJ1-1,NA,CASSPSVGGTEAFF,TGTGCCAGCAGCCCCAGCGTCGGGGGCACTGAAGCTTTCTTT
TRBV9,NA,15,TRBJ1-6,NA,CASSPPKGRNSPLHF,TGTGCCAGCAGCCCCCCGAAGGGCCGAAATTCACCCCTCCACTTT
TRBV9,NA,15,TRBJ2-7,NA,CASSEGGQRPYEQYF,TGTGCCAGCAGCGAGGGGGGACAGAGGCCCTACGAGCAGTACTTC
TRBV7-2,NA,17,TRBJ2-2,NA,CASSFEGQQWGPGELFF,TGTGCCAGCAGCTTCGAAGGACAGCAGTGGGGTCCCGGGGAGCTGTTTTTT
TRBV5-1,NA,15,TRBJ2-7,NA,CASSLEVGVLYEQYF,TGCGCCAGCAGCTTGGAAGTAGGGGTTCTCTACGAGCAGTACTTC
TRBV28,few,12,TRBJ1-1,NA,CASSSGDPEAFF,TGTGCCAGCAGTTCAGGGGATCCTGAAGCTTTCTTT
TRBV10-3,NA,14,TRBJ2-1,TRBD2,CAINPGLEYNEQFF,TGTGCCATCAACCCGGGACTAGAGTACAATGAGCAGTTCTTC
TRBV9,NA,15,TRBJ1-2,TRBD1,CASSVEGTGGYGYTF,TGTGCCAGCAGCGTAGAGGGGACAGGGGGCTATGGCTACACCTTC
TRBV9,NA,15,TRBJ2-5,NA,CASSVETGTQETQYF,TGTGCCAGCAGCGTCGAGACGGGGACACAAGAGACCCAGTACTTC
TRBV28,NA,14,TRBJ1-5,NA,CASSFVEPDQPQHF,TGTGCCAGCAGTTTTGTGGAGCCCGATCAGCCCCAGCATTTT
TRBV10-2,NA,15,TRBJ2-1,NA,CASTFRAIQGDEQFF,TGCGCCAGCACTTTCAGGGCTATACAAGGGGATGAGCAGTTCTTC
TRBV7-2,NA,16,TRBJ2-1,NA,CASSLAYRGGYNEQFF,TGTGCCAGCAGCTTAGCTTACAGGGGGGGCTACAATGAGCAGTTCTTC
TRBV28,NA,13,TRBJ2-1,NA,CASSLGQPSEQFF,TGTGCCAGCAGTTTGGGTCAGCCGTCTGAGCAGTTCTTC
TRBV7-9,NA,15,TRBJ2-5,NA,CASSRIGTKKETQYF,TGTGCCAGCAGCCGCATCGGGACAAAGAAAGAGACCCAGTACTTC
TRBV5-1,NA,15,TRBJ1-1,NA,CASSFRVPKEDEAFF,TGCGCCAGCAGCTTCAGGGTCCCGAAGGAGGATGAAGCTTTCTTT
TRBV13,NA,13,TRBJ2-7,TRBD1,CASSPGTGGEQYF,TGTGCCAGCAGCCCAGGAACAGGGGGCGAGCAGTACTTC
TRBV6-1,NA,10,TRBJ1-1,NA,CASRETEAFF,TGTGCCAGCAGGGAAACTGAAGCTTTCTTT
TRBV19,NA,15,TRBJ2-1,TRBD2,CASSIYGRERDEQFF,TGTGCCAGTAGTATTTATGGGAGGGAGCGGGATGAGCAGTTCTTC
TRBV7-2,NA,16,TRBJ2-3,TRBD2,CASSLAPGGSLNTQYF,TGTGCCAGCAGCTTAGCTCCGGGAGGATCTTTGAATACGCAGTATTTT
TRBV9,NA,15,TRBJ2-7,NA,CASSVDEGWAYEQYF,TGTGCCAGCAGCGTAGATGAGGGGTGGGCATACGAGCAGTACTTC
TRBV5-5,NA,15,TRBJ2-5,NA,CASSFGSGGMETQYF,NA
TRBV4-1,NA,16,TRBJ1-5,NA,CASSQDRGLGNQPQHF,TGCGCCAGCAGCCAAGATCGGGGATTGGGCAATCAGCCCCAGCATTTT
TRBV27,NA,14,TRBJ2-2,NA,CASNGATNTGELFF,TGTGCCAGCAATGGGGCCACAAACACCGGGGAGCTGTTTTTT
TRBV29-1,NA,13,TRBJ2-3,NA,CSGRIADTDTQYF,TGCAGCGGAAGAATAGCGGACACAGATACGCAGTATTTT
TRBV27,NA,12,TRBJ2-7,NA,CASSPFSYEQYF,TGTGCCAGCAGCCCATTTTCCTACGAGCAGTACTTC
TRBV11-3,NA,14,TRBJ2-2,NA,CASSLGSGVGELFF,TGTGCCAGCAGCTTAGGATCGGGAGTCGGGGAGCTGTTTTTT
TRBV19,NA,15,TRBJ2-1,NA,CASTPGPSSYNEQFF,TGTGCCAGTACTCCGGGCCCAAGCTCCTACAATGAGCAGTTCTTC